This is a list of T cell receptor beta chains from one sample in a study of cytomegalovirus exposure and HLA in healthy donors. This table comes from immunoSEQ multiplex PCR, and its TCRdb copy is limited to in-frame clones, with some not included. The table has some 79,000 clones, around 68% seen once; the top ten hold roughly 15%. The sequenced sample consisted of PBMCs. All receptors come from a woman aged 40 to 50 in good health and CMV-seropositive. CDR3s include the opening cysteine and the closing phenylalanine or tryptophan. The order of the fields is CDR3 length, V gene, J gene, CDR3 protein.

16	TRBV28	TRBJ2-2	CASSSPWDLNTGELFF
14	TRBV9	TRBJ2-2	CASSVALPTGELFF
16	TRBV7-8	TRBJ1-1	CASSLGTGSLNTEAFF
15	TRBV7-6	TRBJ1-1	CASSLLGEANTEAFF
13	TRBV28	TRBJ2-7	CASSSGQNYEQYF
18	TRBV28	TRBJ2-7	CASSSHGTSGRHLYEQYF
17	TRBV7-9	TRBJ1-1	CASSLWGQGKANTEAFF
18	TRBV7-9	TRBJ2-7	CASSLEGTSGREVYEQYF
16	TRBV15	TRBJ2-2	CATSRGGQGNTGELFF
13	TRBV15	TRBJ2-5	CATSRAMFETQYF
17	TRBV18	TRBJ2-4	CASSPKPGQLSKNIQYF
14	TRBV7-9	TRBJ2-7	CASSLRADSYEQYF
15	TRBV5-4	TRBJ1-4	CASSLPETDNEKLFF
17	TRBV28	TRBJ1-2	CASRAAQDITGAYGYTF
13	TRBV28	TRBJ2-2	CASSSRGSGELFF
16	TRBV28	TRBJ2-1	CASSSATGGFRNEQFF
15	TRBV5-1	TRBJ1-2	CASSLETGALYGYTF
15	TRBV5-1	TRBJ2-2	CASSSNSGDTGELFF
15	TRBV6-5	TRBJ1-2	CASSQTGTGGYGYTF
14	TRBV5-1	TRBJ1-1	CASSGQGGNTEAFF
20	TRBV2	TRBJ2-6	CASSGPQGTYLRSGANVLTF
16	TRBV2	TRBJ1-2	CASIRGSSGSTYGYTF
12	TRBV30	TRBJ2-5	CAWSVPGSKQYF
16	TRBV11-3	TRBJ2-2	CASSFRGTSATGELFF
15	TRBV11-2	TRBJ2-1	CASSVTSGLLNEQFF
12	TRBV28	TRBJ2-7	CASSFRSYEQYF
14	TRBV7-2	TRBJ1-2	CASSLVGHLNGYTF
13	TRBV27	TRBJ1-2	CASRPLLEDGYTF
17	TRBV7-9	TRBJ1-5	CSSSLSPDRGSNQPQHF
16	TRBV7-2	TRBJ2-3	CASSPAGTSSPDTQYF
19	TRBV28	TRBJ1-1	CASSLLLSGMVRVNTEAFF
13	TRBV18	TRBJ2-7	CASSRDRGREQYF
14	TRBV6-5	TRBJ1-2	CASRHRENSYGYTF
16	TRBV7-2	TRBJ2-4	CASSSGTKLAKNIQYF
13	TRBV7-9	TRBJ1-1	CASSFSVNTEAFF
15	TRBV28	TRBJ1-5	CASSFTGGNNQPQHF
13	TRBV28	TRBJ2-7	CATTSGRAPEQYF
14	TRBV5-4	TRBJ1-4	CASSRQGAEEKLFF
12	TRBV5-4	TRBJ2-3	CASSDASVRQYF
14	TRBV7-2	TRBJ2-7	CASSGASWSYEQYF